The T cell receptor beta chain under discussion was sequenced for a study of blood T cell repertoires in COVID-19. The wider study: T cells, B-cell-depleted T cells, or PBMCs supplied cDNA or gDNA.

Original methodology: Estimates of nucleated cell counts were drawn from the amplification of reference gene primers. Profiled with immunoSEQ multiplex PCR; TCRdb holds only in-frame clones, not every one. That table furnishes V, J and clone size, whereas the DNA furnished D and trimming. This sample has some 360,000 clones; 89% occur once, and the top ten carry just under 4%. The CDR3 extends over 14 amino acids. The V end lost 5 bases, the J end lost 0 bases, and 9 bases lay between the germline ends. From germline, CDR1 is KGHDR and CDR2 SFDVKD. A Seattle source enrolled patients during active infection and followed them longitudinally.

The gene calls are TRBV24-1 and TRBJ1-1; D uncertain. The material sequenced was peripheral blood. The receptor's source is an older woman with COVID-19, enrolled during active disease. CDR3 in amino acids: CATSGEILNTEAFF. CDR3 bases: TGTGCCACCAGTGGAGAAATTCTGAACACTGAAGCTTTCTTT.